The 6 T cell receptor beta chains in this list originate from one sample, sequenced in a study of CD8 T cells in Susac syndrome. Reverse transcription of roughly 0.45 to 1 ug RNA was performed with random hexamers. TCRdb ran MiXCR on the immunoSEQ multiplex PCR reads and lists one entry per CDR3 protein. Of 120,000 to 150,000 distinct CDR3 sequences in the sample, about 95% were seen once. Sequenced sample: CD4+ T cells from PBMCs. The receptors come from a human donor with multiple sclerosis.

The chain uses TRBV9 and TRBJ1-1; 8 nucleotides agree with TRBD1. Germline V gene sequence: CDR1 SGDLS, CDR2 YYNGEE. J lost 4 bases, V lost 4 bases, and 9 bases had no gene match. The CDR3 spans 15 residues. This CDR3 reads CASSSETGAATEAFF. The CDR3 nucleotides are TGTGCCAGCAGCTCCGAGACAGGGGCGGCCACTGAAGCTTTCTTT.

The rearrangement links TRBV9 to TRBJ1-5; D is unresolved. The CDR3 extends over 16 amino acids. CDR1 is SGDLS, CDR2 YYNGEE, per germline. Between the trimmed V and J ends, which lost 3 bases and 3 bases, there was a span of 16 bases. The CDR3 DNA is TGTGCCAGCAGCGAGGGAGGGCACCGGTCCAATCAGCCCCAGCATTTT. This translates into CASSEGGHRSNQPQHF.

This rearrangement joins TRBV5-1 to TRBJ2-1; D is uncertain. The germline V and J ends were trimmed by 5 bases and 4 bases, with 10 bases remaining between them. This CDR3 has 13 amino acids. Per germline, CDR1 SGHRS and CDR2 YFSETQ. The CDR3 here is CASRGTVYNEQFF. The CDR3 DNA sequence: TGCGCCAGCAGGGGTACGGTTTACAATGAGCAGTTCTTC.

V is TRBV4-3 and J is TRBJ1-2, with unresolved D. This CDR3 contains 14 residues. Germline loops: CDR1 LGHNA, CDR2 YSLEER. Trimming cost V 3 bases and J 4 bases, with 12 bases left between them. The CDR3 region is CASSQETSVYGYTF. The DNA of the CDR3 is TGCGCCAGCAGCCAGGAGACGTCCGTCTATGGCTACACCTTC.

The V and J genes are TRBV28 and TRBJ2-7, with unresolved D. Trimming left V 6 bases short and J 7 bases short, with 13 bases between. Germline loops: CDR1 MDHEN, CDR2 SYDVKM. The CDR3 has 12 amino acids. CDR3 region: CASSPYPDEQYF. CDR3 bases: TGTGCCAGCAGCCCATACCCGGATGAGCAGTACTTC.

The chain is built from TRBV20-1 and TRBJ1-5; 7 nucleotides agree with TRBD1. Losses at the gene ends were 5 bases for V and 0 bases for J; bases not matched to a gene: 4. The length of the CDR3 is 14 residues. CDR1 is DFQATT, CDR2 SNEGSKA, per germline (reference sequence). The CDR3 reads CSAETGYSNQPQHF. CDR3 coding DNA: TGCAGTGCTGAGACAGGGTATAGCAATCAGCCCCAGCATTTT.